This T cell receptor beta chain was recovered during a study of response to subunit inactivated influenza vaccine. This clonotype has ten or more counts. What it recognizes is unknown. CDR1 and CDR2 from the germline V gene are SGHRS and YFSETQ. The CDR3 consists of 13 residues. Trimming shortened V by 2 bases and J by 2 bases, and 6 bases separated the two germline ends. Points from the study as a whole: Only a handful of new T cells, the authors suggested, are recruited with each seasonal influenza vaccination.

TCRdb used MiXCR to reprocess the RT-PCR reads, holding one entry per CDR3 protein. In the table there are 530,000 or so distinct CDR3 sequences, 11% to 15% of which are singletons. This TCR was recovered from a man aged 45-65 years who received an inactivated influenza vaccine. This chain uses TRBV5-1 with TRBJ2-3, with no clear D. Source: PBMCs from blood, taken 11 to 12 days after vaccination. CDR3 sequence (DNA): TGCGCCAGCAGCTTAACCAACACAGATACGCAGTATTTT. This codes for CASSLTNTDTQYF.